The subject of this entry is one T cell receptor (beta chain). The record originates from a study of blood T cell repertoires in COVID-19. About the research overall: T cells, B-cell-depleted T cells, or PBMCs provided the cDNA or gDNA that served as material.

This CDR3 spans 15 amino acids. CDR1 and CDR2 from the germline V gene are GTSNPN and SVGIG (reference sequence). V gave up 4 bases and J gave up 2 bases; unmatched junction bases: 6. Original analysis: Nucleated cell counts were estimated from reference gene primer amplification. Assay: immunoSEQ multiplex PCR; the TCRdb copy retains only in-frame clones and omits some. Clone size and the V and J calls come from that table; the DNA yielded D and trimming. This repertoire shows around 160,000 clones, approximately 87% found once; its top ten account for roughly 6.1%. The sequencing sample was made of peripheral blood. This chain uses TRBV30 with TRBJ2-3; TRBD2 aligns across 10 bases. This receptor was taken from a man at least 80 years old with acute or convalescent COVID-19. CDR3 amino acids: CAWNPGLAATDTQYF. The CDR3 DNA reads as TGTGCCTGGAACCCCGGACTAGCGGCCACAGATACGCAGTATTTT.